The sample holds a few counts of the clone carrying this T cell receptor (beta chain). The antigen remains unidentified. The sample comes from a study of CD8 T cells in ankylosing spondylitis. Study-level results: The authors found the disease-linked clones to be CD8+ and relatively rare in peripheral blood. Several of the motif variants were reported before in synovial fluid and blood from reactive arthritis. Seemingly characteristic of ankylosing spondylitis blood was a TCR beta motif consisting of under ten highly homologous variants. There was reportedly significant enrichment of clones that were disease-linked in matched ankylosing spondylitis synovial fluid.

Trimming left V 1 base short and J 3 bases short, with 7 bases between. Germline-derived CDR1 and CDR2 are MGHRA and YSYEKL. The CDR3 is 13 residues long. Construction of TCR beta libraries was performed using quantitative 5'-RACE with molecular barcodes. A single record per CDR3 protein comes from TCRdb applying MiXCR to the 5' RACE reads. The sample holds roughly 700,000 distinct CDR3 sequences, around 19% seen once. The sequencing sample was made of blood, either unsorted or a sorted T cell fraction (not recorded which). The clonotype comes from a male donor with ankylosing spondylitis. The rearrangement joins TRBV4-1 to TRBJ2-7; D gene uncertain. The CDR3, as DNA: TGCGCCAGCAGCCAAGCAAACAGCTACGAGCAGTACTTC. It yields the protein CASSQANSYEQYF.